This T cell receptor (beta chain) was captured in a study of identifying expanded T cells in peripheral blood. CDR1 is SGHTA, CDR2 FQGNSA, per germline. The CDR3 sequence is 16 residues long. The ends were cut back, 4 bases at V and 0 bases at J, with 15 bases in the middle. Findings of the study overall: Across healthy donors, higher total template counts meant significantly greater roughly two-week count variance.

As for this clone: What it binds is not known.

The data were produced by immunoSEQ multiplex PCR, yet TCRdb's version contains in-frame clones alone and is incomplete. The data show approximately 120,000 clones, approximately 90% seen once. The chain is built from TRBV7-2 and TRBJ1-1; TRBD1 is a possible D gene (5 bases). The TCR sequence derives from a person aged 18 to 70 in good health. Sequences were obtained from blood. The CDR3 region is CASSSHGGVMNTEAFF. The CDR3 nucleotides read TGTGCCAGCAGCTCACACGGGGGGGTCATGAACACTGAAGCTTTCTTT.